This is a list of T cell receptor beta chains from one sample in a study of T cells in Graves' hyperthyroidism and ophthalmopathy. Each CDR3 protein gets one entry after TCRdb re-called the multiplex PCR reads with MiXCR. Counted here are approximately 150,000 distinct CDR3 sequences, less than 10% occurring once; the ten biggest clones make up 22%. Sequenced material: blood. These receptors all come from a woman younger than 30 with Graves' hyperthyroidism that later progressed to Graves' ophthalmopathy. CDR3s include the opening cysteine and the closing phenylalanine or tryptophan. The D gene is left open where the match is weak. Size is stated for part of the rows, as once, few or many counts, or as a class when the clone is expanded.

TRBV12-3/TRBV12-4	TRBJ1-5	NA	many	TGTGCCAGCAGTCCCTTCGACGGGGTAAATCAGCCCCAGCATTTT	CASSPFDGVNQPQHF
TRBV11-2	TRBJ1-1	TRBD1	NA	TGTGCCAGCAGCAATGGGACAGGGGCGGCTGAAGCTTTCTTT	CASSNGTGAAEAFF
TRBV6-1	TRBJ2-5	NA	NA	TGTGCCAGCAGACGACCAGGGAGTGCGTCAGAGACCCAGTACTTC	CASRRPGSASETQYF
TRBV11-2	TRBJ2-2	TRBD1	few	TGTGCCAGCAGGCGATACCGGGACAGGGAGAACACCGGGGAGCTGTTTTTT	CASRRYRDRENTGELFF
TRBV19	TRBJ1-2	NA	many	TGTGCCAGTAGTGTCTTACGAGTCAGCGGCTATGGCTACACCTTC	CASSVLRVSGYGYTF
TRBV6-5	TRBJ1-6	NA	many	TGTGCCAGCAGTTACTCGGCTAAGGGGATTAATTCACCCCTCCACTTT	CASSYSAKGINSPLHF
TRBV4-1	TRBJ1-5	NA	few	TGCGCCAGCAGTCGCCTCCGGGCGGAGCCCCAGCATTTT	CASSRLRAEPQHF
TRBV4-2	TRBJ2-2	NA	many	TGTGCCAGCAGCCAGGGGGCGGACACCGGGGAGCTGTTTTTT	CASSQGADTGELFF
TRBV20-1	TRBJ2-3	NA	many	TGCAGTGCTAGCGGATTGCCCACCATAGGCACAGATACGCAGTATTTT	CSASGLPTIGTDTQYF
TRBV7-2	TRBJ2-6	NA	many	TGTGCCAGCAGCTTCCAGTCTGGGGCCAACGTCCTGACTTTC	CASSFQSGANVLTF
TRBV7-9	TRBJ2-7	NA	many	TGTGCCAGCAGCTTAGGCGGCGGGCAGACCTACGAGCAGTACTTC	CASSLGGGQTYEQYF
TRBV20-1	TRBJ1-4	NA	many	TGCAGTGCTAGAGATCGGCGGGAGAGTGAAAAACTGTTTTTT	CSARDRRESEKLFF
TRBV7-7	TRBJ2-3	NA	many	TGTGCTAGCAGCTTAGGAGGGGGCGCGGCTATAGATACGCAGTATTTT	CASSLGGGAAIDTQYF
TRBV20-1	TRBJ1-5	TRBD1	NA	TGCAGTGCTAGAGGAGGGCAAACAGGGGGCGCCTTGAGCAATCAGCCCCAGCATTTT	CSARGGQTGGALSNQPQHF
TRBV5-4	TRBJ2-7	TRBD1	NA	TGTGCCGGCAGCCCCAGGACAGGGGGCTTCGAGCAGTACTTC	CAGSPRTGGFEQYF
TRBV24-1	TRBJ2-1	NA	NA	TGTGCCACCAGTGATCGTAAGAGCGGAACCTACAATGAGCAGTTCTTC	CATSDRKSGTYNEQFF
TRBV15	TRBJ1-1	NA	many	TGTGCCACCAGCTTCTCCATCGGGGTAGAAGCTTTCTTT	CATSFSIGVEAFF
TRBV28	TRBJ1-1	NA	many	TGTGCCAGCACTCTTCTCGTTGGGGGGGGGCCCGAAGCTTTCTTT	CASTLLVGGGPEAFF
TRBV3-1	TRBJ2-5	TRBD2	many	TGTGCCAGCAGCCATGAACCCGGAGGAGGGCTAGCGGGATTAGAGACCCAGTACTTC	CASSHEPGGGLAGLETQYF
TRBV7-2	TRBJ2-2	NA	few	TGTGCCAGCAGCTTTGTTACAGGGACCACCGGGGAGCTGTTTTTT	CASSFVTGTTGELFF
TRBV19	TRBJ2-3	TRBD2	few	TGTGCCAGTAGTACCCAACTAGCGGATACGCAGTATTTT	CASSTQLADTQYF
TRBV29-1	TRBJ1-2	TRBD1	many	TGCAGCGTTGAAAGACAGGGACGGGGTGGCTACACCTTC	CSVERQGRGGYTF
TRBV3-1	TRBJ2-3	TRBD2	NA	TGTGCCAGCAGTTCCTGGGGAGCGGGAGCAGATACGCAGTATTTT	CASSSWGAGADTQYF
TRBV7-9	TRBJ1-1	NA	many	TGTGCCAGCAGCTTAGAACGAAGTACTGAAGCTTTCTTT	CASSLERSTEAFF
TRBV2	TRBJ1-3	NA	many	TGTGCCAGCAGTGAAGCTCGCGGAAACACCATATATTTT	CASSEARGNTIYF
TRBV4-2	TRBJ2-7	TRBD2	few	TGTGCCAGCAGCCAAGCGTCCGAGCGGGAGATATACGAGCAGTACTTC	CASSQASEREIYEQYF
TRBV7-3	TRBJ1-1	NA	many	TGTGCCAGCAGCCGAAACGGGATGTCCATGAACACTGAAGCTTTCTTT	CASSRNGMSMNTEAFF
TRBV20-1	TRBJ1-5	NA	NA	TGCAGTGCTAGAGATCAGGGGTCGGCAGGGCTCTATCAGCCCCAGCATTTT	CSARDQGSAGLYQPQHF
TRBV19	TRBJ2-4	NA	NA	TGTGCCTCCGGGACACCATCTTTCAAAAACATTCAGTACTTC	CASGTPSFKNIQYF
TRBV30	TRBJ1-1	TRBD1	many	TGTGCCTGGAACAGGGGGGACACTGAAGCTTTCTTT	CAWNRGDTEAFF
TRBV9	TRBJ2-1	TRBD2	few	TGTGCCAGCAGCCCCCCTAAGGCGGGGGGACGGTATGAGCAGTTCTTC	CASSPPKAGGRYEQFF
TRBV28	TRBJ2-7	TRBD2	many	TGTGCCAGCAGTTTAGGGACTAGCGGGAGGGGGGTAGGGTACGAGCAGTACTTC	CASSLGTSGRGVGYEQYF
TRBV20-1	TRBJ1-5	NA	many	TGCAGTGCTAAGGGGAACTATAATCAGCCCCAGCATTTT	CSAKGNYNQPQHF
TRBV4-2	TRBJ2-6	NA	many	TGTGCCAGCAGCCAGGGTCGGGACTCTGGGGCCAACGTCCTGACTTTC	CASSQGRDSGANVLTF
TRBV13	TRBJ1-1	NA	many	TGTGCCAGCACAGTAGTGAACACTGAAGCTTTCTTT	CASTVVNTEAFF
TRBV7-8	TRBJ1-6	NA	NA	TGTGCCAGCAGCTTAGGGGGAAGGAGGGAGGGCTTTAATTCACCCCTCCACTTT	CASSLGGRREGFNSPLHF
TRBV19	TRBJ1-2	TRBD1	NA	TGTGCCAGTACCACCCTATCAGGGGGTAACTATGGCTACACCTTC	CASTTLSGGNYGYTF